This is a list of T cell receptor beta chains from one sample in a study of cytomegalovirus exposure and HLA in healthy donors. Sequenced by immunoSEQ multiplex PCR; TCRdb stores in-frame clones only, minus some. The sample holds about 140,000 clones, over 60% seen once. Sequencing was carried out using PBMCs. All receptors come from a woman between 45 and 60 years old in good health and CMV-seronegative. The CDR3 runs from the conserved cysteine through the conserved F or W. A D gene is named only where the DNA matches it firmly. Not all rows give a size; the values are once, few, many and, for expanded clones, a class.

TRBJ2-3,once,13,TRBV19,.,CASNQARSDTQYF,TGTGCCAGTAACCAGGCCAGGTCAGATACGCAGTATTTT
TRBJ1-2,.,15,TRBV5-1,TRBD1,CASSPGDRGLDGYTF,TGCGCCAGCAGCCCCGGGGACAGGGGGCTGGATGGCTACACCTTC
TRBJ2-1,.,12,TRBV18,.,CASSPLNNEQFF,TGTGCCAGCTCACCGTTAAACAATGAGCAGTTCTTC
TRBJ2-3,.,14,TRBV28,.,CASSSLLFTDTQYF,TGTGCCAGCAGTTCCCTATTGTTCACAGATACGCAGTATTTT
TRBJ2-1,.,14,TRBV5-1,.,CASSVRGSYNEQFF,TGCGCCAGCAGTGTTAGAGGCTCCTACAATGAGCAGTTCTTC
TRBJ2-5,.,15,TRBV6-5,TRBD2,CASSYGRGNQETQYF,TGTGCCAGCAGTTACGGGCGGGGGAACCAAGAGACCCAGTACTTC
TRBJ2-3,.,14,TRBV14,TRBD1,CASSPGQGADTQYF,TGTGCCAGCAGCCCGGGACAGGGGGCAGATACGCAGTATTTT
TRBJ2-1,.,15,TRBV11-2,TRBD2,CASSFRRGGLDEQFF,TGTGCCAGCAGCTTTAGGCGGGGGGGCCTGGATGAGCAGTTCTTC
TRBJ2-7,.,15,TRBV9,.,CASSRSGTYAYEQYF,TGTGCCAGCAGCAGATCCGGGACATATGCCTACGAGCAGTACTTC
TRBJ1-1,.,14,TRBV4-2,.,CASSQDEGLFEAFF,TGTGCCAGCAGCCAAGACGAGGGACTTTTTGAAGCTTTCTTT
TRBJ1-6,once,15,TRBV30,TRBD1,CAWTSWTGENSPLHF,TGTGCCTGGACTTCATGGACAGGGGAAAATTCACCCCTCCACTTT
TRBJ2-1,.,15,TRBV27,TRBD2,CASSSTLAGYNEQFF,TGTGCCAGCAGTTCCACTTTAGCGGGCTACAATGAGCAGTTCTTC
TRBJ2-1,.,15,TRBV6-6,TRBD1,CASNHLGQGRDEQFF,TGTGCCAGCAACCACCTGGGACAGGGGAGGGATGAGCAGTTCTTC
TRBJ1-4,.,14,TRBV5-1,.,CASSFGDGGEKLFF,TGCGCCAGCAGCTTCGGGGACGGAGGGGAAAAACTGTTTTTT
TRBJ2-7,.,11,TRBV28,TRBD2,CASSLAGGTYF,TGTGCCAGCAGTTTAGCGGGGGGAACGTACTTC
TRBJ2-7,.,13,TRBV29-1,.,CSVERQISGEQYF,TGCAGCGTTGAAAGACAGATCTCCGGCGAGCAGTACTTC
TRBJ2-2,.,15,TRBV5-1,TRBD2,CASSLGDYVTGELFF,TGCGCCAGCAGCTTGGGGGACTACGTAACCGGGGAGCTGTTTTTT
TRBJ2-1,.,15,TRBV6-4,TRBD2,CASSDSGTRDNEQFF,TGTGCCAGCAGTGACTCTGGGACTAGAGACAATGAGCAGTTCTTC
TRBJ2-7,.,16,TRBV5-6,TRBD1,CASSHPSRQGDYEQYF,TGTGCCAGCAGCCATCCATCGCGGCAGGGGGACTACGAGCAGTACTTC
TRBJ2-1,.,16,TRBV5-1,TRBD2,CASSLTRGSGVDEQFF,TGCGCCAGCAGCTTGACTCGGGGTAGCGGGGTTGATGAGCAGTTCTTC
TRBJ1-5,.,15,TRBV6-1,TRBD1,CASTRDREVDQPQHF,TGTGCCAGCACCAGGGACAGGGAAGTAGATCAGCCCCAGCATTTT
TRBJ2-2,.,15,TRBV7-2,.,CASSPRLGWAGELFF,TGTGCCAGCAGCCCCAGGCTGGGCTGGGCCGGGGAGCTGTTTTTT
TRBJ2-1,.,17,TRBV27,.,CASTRDPAGINYNEQFF,TGTGCCAGCACCCGAGATCCGGCCGGGATAAACTACAATGAGCAGTTCTTC
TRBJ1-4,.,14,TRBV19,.,CASSQGTVNEKLFF,TGTGCCAGTAGTCAGGGGACCGTAAATGAAAAACTGTTTTTT
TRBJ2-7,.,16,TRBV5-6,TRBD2,CASSLRPGGSSYEQYF,TGTGCCAGCAGCCTACGCCCGGGGGGTAGCTCCTACGAGCAGTACTTC
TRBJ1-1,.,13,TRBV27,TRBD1,CASSRTGNTEAFF,TGTGCCAGCAGTAGGACAGGGAACACTGAAGCTTTCTTT
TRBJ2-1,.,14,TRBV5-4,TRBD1,CASSPDRGWKEQFF,TGTGCCAGCAGCCCAGACAGGGGCTGGAAAGAGCAGTTCTTC
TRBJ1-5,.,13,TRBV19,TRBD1,CASNRQGDQPQHF,TGTGCCAGTAACCGACAGGGGGATCAGCCCCAGCATTTT
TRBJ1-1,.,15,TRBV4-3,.,CASSQDSSRSTEAFF,TGCGCCAGCAGCCAAGACTCGTCCAGGTCCACTGAAGCTTTCTTT
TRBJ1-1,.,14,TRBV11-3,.,CASSLGGGNTEAFF,TGTGCCAGCAGCTTAGGGGGAGGGAACACTGAAGCTTTCTTT
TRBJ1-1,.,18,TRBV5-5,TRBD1,CASRPHSYWTGMSTEAFF,TGTGCCAGCAGACCTCACTCCTACTGGACAGGCATGAGCACTGAAGCTTTCTTT
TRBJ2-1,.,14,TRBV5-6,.,CASSLAFLYNEQFF,TGTGCCAGCAGCTTGGCTTTTTTGTACAATGAGCAGTTCTTC
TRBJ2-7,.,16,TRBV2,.,CASSEGSGTGFYEQYF,TGTGCCAGCAGTGAAGGTAGCGGGACAGGGTTTTACGAGCAGTACTTC
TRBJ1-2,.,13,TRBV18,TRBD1,CASSRDRGDGYTF,TGTGCCAGCTCTCGCGACAGGGGGGATGGCTACACCTTC
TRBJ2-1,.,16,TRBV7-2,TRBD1,CASSLLETGAGNEQFF,TGTGCCAGCAGCTTATTAGAGACAGGGGCAGGGAATGAGCAGTTCTTC
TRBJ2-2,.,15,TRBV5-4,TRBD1,CASSLDRGYTGELFF,TGTGCCAGCAGCTTGGACAGGGGATACACCGGGGAGCTGTTTTTT
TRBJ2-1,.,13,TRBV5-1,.,CASSPDSYNEQFF,TGCGCCAGCAGCCCTGACTCATACAATGAGCAGTTCTTC
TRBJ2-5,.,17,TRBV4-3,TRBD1,CASSQGLPGQGKETQYF,TGCGCCAGCAGCCAAGGATTACCGGGACAGGGGAAAGAGACCCAGTACTTC
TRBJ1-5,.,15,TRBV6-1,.,CASSELGAFYQPQHF,TGTGCCAGCAGTGAATTGGGAGCCTTCTATCAGCCCCAGCATTTT
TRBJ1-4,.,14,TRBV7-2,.,CASSFWGENEKLFF,TGTGCCAGCAGCTTTTGGGGGGAGAATGAAAAACTGTTTTTT
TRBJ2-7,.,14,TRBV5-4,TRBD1,CASSLGQEDYEQYF,TGTGCCAGCAGTTTAGGACAGGAAGACTACGAGCAGTACTTC
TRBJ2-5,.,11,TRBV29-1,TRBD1,CSVLRGKTQYF,TGCAGCGTCCTCAGGGGGAAGACCCAGTACTTC
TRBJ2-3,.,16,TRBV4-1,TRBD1,CASSQVTGARFDTQYF,TGCGCCAGCAGCCAAGTGACAGGGGCCCGATTTGATACGCAGTATTTT
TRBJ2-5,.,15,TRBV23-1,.,CASSSRTFWEETQYF,TGCGCCAGCAGTAGCCGGACTTTTTGGGAAGAGACCCAGTACTTC
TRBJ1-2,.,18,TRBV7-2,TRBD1,CASSLSAGQGSRRGGYTF,TGTGCCAGCAGCCTCTCGGCGGGACAGGGGTCCAGACGGGGTGGCTACACCTTC
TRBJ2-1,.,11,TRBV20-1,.,CSASIYNEQFF,TGCAGTGCTAGTATCTACAATGAGCAGTTCTTC
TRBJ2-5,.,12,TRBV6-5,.,CASSGLQETQYF,TGTGCCAGCAGTGGACTACAAGAGACCCAGTACTTC
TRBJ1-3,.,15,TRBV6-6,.,CASSYLGDPSDTIYF,TGTGCCAGCAGTTACTTAGGGGATCCTTCTGACACCATATATTTT
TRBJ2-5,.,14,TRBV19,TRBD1,CASSGTGQQETQYF,TGTGCCAGTAGCGGGACAGGGCAACAAGAGACCCAGTACTTC
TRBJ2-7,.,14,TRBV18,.,CASSLETGRHEQYF,TGTGCCAGCTCACTAGAGACAGGGAGGCACGAGCAGTACTTC
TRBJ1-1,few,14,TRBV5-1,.,CASSLASLNTEAFF,TGCGCCAGCAGCTTGGCCAGTTTGAACACTGAAGCTTTCTTT
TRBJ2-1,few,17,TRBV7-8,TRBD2,CASSLVVTGLAHNEQFF,TGTGCCAGCAGCTTAGTGGTCACCGGACTAGCCCACAATGAGCAGTTCTTC
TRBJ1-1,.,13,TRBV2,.,CASSEGQSTEAFF,TGTGCCAGCAGTGAAGGACAGTCCACTGAAGCTTTCTTT